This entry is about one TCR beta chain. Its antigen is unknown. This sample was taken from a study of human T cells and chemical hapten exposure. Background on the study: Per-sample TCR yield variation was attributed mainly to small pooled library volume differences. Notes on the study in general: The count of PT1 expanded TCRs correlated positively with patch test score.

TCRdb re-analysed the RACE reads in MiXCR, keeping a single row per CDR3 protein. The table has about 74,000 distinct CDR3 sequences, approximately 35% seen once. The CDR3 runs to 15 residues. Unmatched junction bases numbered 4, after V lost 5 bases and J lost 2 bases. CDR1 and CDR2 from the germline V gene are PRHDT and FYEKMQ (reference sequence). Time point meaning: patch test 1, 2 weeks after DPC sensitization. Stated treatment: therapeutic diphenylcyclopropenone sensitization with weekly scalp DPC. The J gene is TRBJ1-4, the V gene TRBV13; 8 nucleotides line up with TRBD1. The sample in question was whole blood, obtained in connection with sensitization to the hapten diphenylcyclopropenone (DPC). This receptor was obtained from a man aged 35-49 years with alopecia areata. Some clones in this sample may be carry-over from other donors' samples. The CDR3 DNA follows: TGTGCCAGCAGCACCCGGACAGGGACTAATGAAAAACTGTTTTTT. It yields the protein CASSTRTGTNEKLFF.